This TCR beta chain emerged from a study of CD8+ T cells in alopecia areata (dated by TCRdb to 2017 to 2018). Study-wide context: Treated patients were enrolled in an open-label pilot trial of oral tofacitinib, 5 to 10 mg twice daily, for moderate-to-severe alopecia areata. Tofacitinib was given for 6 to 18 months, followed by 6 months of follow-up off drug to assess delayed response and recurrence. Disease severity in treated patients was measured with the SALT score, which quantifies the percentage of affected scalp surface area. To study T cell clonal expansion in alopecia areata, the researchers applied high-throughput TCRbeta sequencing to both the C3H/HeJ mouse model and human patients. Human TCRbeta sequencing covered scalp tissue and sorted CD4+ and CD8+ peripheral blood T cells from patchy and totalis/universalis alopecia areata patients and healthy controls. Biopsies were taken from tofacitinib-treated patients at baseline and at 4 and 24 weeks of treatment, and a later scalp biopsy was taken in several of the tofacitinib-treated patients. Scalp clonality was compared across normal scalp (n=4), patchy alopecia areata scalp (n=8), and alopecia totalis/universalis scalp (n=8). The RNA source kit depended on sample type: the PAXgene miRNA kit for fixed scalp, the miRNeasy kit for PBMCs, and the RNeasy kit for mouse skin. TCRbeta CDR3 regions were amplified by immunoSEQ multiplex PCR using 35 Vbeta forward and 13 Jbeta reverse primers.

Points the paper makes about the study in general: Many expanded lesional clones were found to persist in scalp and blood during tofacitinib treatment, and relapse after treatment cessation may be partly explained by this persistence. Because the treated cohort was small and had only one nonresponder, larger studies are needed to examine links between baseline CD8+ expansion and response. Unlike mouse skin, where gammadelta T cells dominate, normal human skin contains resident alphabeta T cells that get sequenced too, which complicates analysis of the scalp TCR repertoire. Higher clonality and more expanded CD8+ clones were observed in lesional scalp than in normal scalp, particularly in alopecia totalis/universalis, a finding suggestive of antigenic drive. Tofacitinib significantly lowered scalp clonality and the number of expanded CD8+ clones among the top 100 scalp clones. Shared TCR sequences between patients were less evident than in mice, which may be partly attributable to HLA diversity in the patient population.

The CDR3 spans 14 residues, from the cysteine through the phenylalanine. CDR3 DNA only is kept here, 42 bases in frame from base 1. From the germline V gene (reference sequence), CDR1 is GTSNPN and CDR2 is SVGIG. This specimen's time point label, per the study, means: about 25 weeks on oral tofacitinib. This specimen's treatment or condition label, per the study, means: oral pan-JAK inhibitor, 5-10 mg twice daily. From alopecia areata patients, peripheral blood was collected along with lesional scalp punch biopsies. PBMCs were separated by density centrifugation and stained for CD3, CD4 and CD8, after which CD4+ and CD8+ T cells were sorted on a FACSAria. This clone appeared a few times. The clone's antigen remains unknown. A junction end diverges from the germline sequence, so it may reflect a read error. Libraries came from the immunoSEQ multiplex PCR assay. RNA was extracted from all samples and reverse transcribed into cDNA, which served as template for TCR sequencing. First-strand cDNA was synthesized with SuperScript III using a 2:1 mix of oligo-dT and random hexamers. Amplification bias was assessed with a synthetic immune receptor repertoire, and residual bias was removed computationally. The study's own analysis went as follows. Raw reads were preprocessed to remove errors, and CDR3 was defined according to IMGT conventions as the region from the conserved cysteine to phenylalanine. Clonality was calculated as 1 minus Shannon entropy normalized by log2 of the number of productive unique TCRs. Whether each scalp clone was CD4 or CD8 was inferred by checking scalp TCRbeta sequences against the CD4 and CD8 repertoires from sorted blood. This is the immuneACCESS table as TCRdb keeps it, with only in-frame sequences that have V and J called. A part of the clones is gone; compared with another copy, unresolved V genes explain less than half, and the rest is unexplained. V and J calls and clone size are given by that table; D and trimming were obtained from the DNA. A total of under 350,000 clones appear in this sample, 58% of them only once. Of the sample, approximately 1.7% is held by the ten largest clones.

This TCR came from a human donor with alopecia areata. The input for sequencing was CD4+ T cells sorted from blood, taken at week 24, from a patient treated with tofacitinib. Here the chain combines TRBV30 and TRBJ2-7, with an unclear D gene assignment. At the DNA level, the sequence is TGTGCCTGGAGAGAAGCCGGGCCCCTGGCTGAGCAACACTTC. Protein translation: CAWREAGPLAEQHF.